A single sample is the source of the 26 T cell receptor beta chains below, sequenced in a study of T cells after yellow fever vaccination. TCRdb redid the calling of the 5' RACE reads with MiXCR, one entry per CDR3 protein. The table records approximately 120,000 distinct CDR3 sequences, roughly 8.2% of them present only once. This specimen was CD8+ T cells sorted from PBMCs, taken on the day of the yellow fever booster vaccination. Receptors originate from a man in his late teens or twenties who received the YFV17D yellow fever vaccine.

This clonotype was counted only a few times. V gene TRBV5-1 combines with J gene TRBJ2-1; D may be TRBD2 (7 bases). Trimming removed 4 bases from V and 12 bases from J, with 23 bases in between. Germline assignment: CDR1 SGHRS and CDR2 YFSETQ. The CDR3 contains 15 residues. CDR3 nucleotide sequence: TGCGCCAGCAGCAGCCAAGCGGGGCCAGGGGCTGGGCAGTTCTTC. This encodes CASSSQAGPGAGQFF. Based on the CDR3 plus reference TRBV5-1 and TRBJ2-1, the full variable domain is KAGVTQTPRYLIKTRGQQVTLSCSPISGHRSVSWYQQTPGQGLQFLFEYFSETQRNKGNFPGRFSGRQFSNSRSEMNVSTLELGDSALYLCASSSQAGPGAGQFFGPGTRLTVL.

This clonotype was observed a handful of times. CDR3 sequence: CASSQGLGASNEQFF. The DNA for the CDR3 is TGCGCCAGCAGCCAAGGATTGGGGGCTTCAAATGAGCAGTTCTTC. The rearrangement links TRBV4-3 to TRBJ2-1, with D possibly matching TRBD1 (6 bases). Trimming left V 1 base short and J 7 bases short, with 14 bases between. The length of the CDR3 is 15 residues. From germline, CDR1 is LGHNA and CDR2 YSLEER.

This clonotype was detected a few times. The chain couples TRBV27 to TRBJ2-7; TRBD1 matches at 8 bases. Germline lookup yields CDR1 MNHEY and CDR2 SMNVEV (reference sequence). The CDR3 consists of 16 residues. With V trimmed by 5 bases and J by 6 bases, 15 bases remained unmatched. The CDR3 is CASSPLERTGQGEQYF. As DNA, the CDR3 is TGTGCCAGCAGTCCACTTGAAAGGACAGGGCAGGGCGAGCAGTACTTC.

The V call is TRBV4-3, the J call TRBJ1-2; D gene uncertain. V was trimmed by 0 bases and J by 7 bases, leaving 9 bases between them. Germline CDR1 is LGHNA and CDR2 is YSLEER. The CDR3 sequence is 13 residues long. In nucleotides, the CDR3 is TGCGCCAGCAGCCAAGAGACATGGCGTGGCTACACCTTC. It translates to CASSQETWRGYTF.

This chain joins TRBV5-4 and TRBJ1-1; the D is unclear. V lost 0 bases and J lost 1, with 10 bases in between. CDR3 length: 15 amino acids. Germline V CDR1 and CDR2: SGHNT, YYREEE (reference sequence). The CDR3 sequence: CASSLVQSENTEAFF. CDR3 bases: TGTGCCAGCAGCTTGGTGCAGTCAGAGAACACTGAAGCTTTCTTT.

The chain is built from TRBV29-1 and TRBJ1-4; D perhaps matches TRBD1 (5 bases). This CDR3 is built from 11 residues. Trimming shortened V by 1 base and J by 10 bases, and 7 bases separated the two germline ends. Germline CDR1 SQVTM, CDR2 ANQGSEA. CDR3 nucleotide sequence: TGCAGCGTTGAAGGGGGGGGAAAACTGTTTTTT. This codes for CSVEGGGKLFF.

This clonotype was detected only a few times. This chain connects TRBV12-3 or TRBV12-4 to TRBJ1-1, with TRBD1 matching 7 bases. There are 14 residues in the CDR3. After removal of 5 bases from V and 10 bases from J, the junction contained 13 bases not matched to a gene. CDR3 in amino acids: CASSPSGTVIGAFF. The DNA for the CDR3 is TGTGCCAGCAGTCCTAGCGGGACAGTTATTGGAGCTTTCTTT.

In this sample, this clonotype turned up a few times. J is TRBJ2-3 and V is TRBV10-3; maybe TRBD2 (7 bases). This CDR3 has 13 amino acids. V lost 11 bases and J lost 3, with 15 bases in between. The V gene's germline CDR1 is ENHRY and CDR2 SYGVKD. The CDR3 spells CAARGGNTDTQYF. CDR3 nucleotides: TGTGCCGCGAGGGGGGGGAATACAGATACGCAGTATTTT.

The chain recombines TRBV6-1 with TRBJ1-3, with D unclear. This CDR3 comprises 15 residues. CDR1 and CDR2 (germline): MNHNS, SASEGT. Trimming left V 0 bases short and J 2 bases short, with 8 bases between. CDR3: CASSEASGPGNTIYF. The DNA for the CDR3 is TGTGCCAGCAGTGAAGCATCCGGGCCTGGAAACACCATATATTTT.

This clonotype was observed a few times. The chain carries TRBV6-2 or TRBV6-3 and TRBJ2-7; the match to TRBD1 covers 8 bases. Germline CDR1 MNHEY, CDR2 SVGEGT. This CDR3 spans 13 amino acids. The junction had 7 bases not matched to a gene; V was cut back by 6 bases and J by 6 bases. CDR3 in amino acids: CASRTRTGTEQYF. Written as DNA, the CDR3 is TGTGCCAGCAGAACTCGGACAGGGACCGAGCAGTACTTC.

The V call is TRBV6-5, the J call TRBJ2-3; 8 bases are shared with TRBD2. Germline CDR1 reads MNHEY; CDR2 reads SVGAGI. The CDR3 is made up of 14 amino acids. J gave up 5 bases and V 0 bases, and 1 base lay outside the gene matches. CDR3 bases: TGTGCCAGCAGTTACTCGGCGGGGGGAGATACGCAGTATTTT. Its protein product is CASSYSAGGDTQYF.

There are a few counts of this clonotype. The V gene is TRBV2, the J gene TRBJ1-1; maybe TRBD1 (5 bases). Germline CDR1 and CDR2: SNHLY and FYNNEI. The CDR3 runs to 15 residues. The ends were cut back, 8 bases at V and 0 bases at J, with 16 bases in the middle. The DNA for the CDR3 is TGTGCCAGCGAAGGGGAAGAAGGTCTGAACACTGAAGCTTTCTTT. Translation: CASEGEEGLNTEAFF.

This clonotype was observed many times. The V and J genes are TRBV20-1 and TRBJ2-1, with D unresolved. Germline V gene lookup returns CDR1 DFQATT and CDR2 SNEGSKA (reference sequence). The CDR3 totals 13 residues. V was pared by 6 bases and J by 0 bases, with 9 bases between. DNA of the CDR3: TGCAGTGCCTTACAGAGCTCCTACAATGAGCAGTTCTTC. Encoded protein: CSALQSSYNEQFF.

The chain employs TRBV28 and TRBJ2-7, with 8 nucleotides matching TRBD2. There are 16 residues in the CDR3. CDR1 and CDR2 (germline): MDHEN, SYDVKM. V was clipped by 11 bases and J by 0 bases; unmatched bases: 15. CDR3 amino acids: CAVTGTRNFSSYEQYV. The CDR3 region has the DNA TGTGCCGTCACCGGGACTAGAAATTTCAGCTCCTACGAGCAGTACGTC.

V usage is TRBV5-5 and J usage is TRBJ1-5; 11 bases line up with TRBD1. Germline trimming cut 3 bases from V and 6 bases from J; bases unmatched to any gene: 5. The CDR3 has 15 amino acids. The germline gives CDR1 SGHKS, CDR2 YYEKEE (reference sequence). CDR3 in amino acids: CASSWGQGEVQPQHF. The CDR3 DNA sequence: TGTGCCAGCAGCTGGGGACAGGGGGAAGTTCAGCCCCAGCATTTT.

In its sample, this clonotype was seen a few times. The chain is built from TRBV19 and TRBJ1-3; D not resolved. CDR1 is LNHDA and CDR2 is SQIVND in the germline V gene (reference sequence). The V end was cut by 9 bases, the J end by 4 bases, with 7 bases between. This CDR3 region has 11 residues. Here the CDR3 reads CASLLGNTIYF. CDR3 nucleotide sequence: TGTGCCAGCCTCCTAGGAAACACCATATATTTT.

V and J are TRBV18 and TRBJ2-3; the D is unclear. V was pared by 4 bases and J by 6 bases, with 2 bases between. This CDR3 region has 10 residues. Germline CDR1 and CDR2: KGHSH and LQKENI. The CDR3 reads CASSHDTQYF. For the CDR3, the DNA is TGTGCCAGCTCACACGATACGCAGTATTTT.

CDR3 sequence reads: CASSVHGEAGREETQYF. CDR3 coding DNA: TGTGCCAGCAGCGTCCATGGGGAAGCGGGGAGGGAGGAGACCCAGTACTTC. The gene calls are TRBV9 and TRBJ2-5, with TRBD2 identical over 7 bases. Germline V gene data show CDR1 as SGDLS and CDR2 as YYNGEE. This CDR3 contains 17 residues. V dropped 2 bases and J dropped 5; count of bases not matched to a gene: 15.

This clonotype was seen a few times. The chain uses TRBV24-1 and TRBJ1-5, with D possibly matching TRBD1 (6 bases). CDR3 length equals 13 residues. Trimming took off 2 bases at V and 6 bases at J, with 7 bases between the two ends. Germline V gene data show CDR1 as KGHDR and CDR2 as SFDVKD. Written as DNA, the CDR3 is TGTGCCACCAGTGATTCACAGGGTCAGCCCCAGCATTTT. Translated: CATSDSQGQPQHF.

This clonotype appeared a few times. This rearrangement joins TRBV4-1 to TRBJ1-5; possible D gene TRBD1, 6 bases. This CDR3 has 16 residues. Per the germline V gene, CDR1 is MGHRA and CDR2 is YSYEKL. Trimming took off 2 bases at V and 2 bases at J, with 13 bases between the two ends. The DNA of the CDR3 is TGCGCCAGCAGCCAAAACAGGGCTATGGGCAATCAGCCCCAGCATTTT. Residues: CASSQNRAMGNQPQHF.

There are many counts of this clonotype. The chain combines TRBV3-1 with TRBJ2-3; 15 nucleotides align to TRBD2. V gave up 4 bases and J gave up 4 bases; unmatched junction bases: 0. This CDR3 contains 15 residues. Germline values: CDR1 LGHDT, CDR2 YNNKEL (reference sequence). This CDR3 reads CASSRTSGGADTQYF. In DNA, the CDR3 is TGTGCCAGCAGCCGGACTAGCGGGGGGGCAGATACGCAGTATTTT.

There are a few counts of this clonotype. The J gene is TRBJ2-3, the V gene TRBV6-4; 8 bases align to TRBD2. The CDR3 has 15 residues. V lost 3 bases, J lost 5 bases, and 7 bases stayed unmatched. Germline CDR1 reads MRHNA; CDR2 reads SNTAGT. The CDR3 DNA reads TGTGCCAGCAGTGATACCGGGGGGGCGGTAGATACGCAGTATTTT. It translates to CASSDTGGAVDTQYF.

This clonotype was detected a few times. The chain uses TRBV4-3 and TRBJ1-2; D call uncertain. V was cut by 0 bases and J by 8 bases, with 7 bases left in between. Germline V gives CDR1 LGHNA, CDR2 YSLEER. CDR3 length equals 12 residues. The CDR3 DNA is TGCGCCAGCAGCCAAGATAACTGGGGCTACACCTTC. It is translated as CASSQDNWGYTF.

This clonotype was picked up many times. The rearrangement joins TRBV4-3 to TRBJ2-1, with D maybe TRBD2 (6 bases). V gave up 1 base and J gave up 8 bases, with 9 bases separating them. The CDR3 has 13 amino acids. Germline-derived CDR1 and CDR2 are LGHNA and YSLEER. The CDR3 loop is CASSQGGADEQFF. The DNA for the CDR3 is TGCGCCAGCAGCCAAGGCGGGGCGGATGAGCAGTTCTTC.

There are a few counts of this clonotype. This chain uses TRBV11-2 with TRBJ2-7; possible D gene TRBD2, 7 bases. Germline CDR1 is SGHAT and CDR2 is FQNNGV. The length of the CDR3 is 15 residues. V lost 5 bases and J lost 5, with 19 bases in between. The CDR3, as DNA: TGTGCCAGCAGCCGTACGGGGGGCGGATTCAACGAGCAGTACTTC. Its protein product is CASSRTGGGFNEQYF.

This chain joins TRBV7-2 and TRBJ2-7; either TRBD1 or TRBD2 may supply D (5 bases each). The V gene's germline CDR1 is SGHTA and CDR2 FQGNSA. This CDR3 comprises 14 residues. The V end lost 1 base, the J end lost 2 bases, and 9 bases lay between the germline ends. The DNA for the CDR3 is TGTGCCAGCAGCTTAGTCGGGGCCACCTACGAGCAGTACTTC. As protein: CASSLVGATYEQYF.